The rows below give T cell receptor beta chains drawn from one sample of a study of regulatory T cells in long-lasting Graves disease. MiXCR was run by TCRdb on the multiplex PCR reads, yielding one entry per CDR3 protein. The repertoire includes fewer than 600,000 distinct CDR3 sequences, approximately 23% of them detected once, and about an eighth sits in the top ten. The material was peripheral blood mononuclear cells (PBMCs), obtained when the disease was refractory, from a patient treated with antithyroid drugs. These receptors came from a female donor with Graves disease. Each CDR3 is given with its conserved first and last residue. D genes are given only for firm matches. A row's size may be missing; if present it is once, few, many or a size class.

>TRBJ1-1|NA|TRBV5-1|few
TGCGCCAGCAGCTTGGAGGAGGCAATTACTGAAGCTTTCTTT
CASSLEEAITEAFF
>TRBJ2-2|TRBD2|TRBV6-5|NA
TGTGCCAGCAGTTACTCGGGGACTAGCGGGGAGCTGTTTTTT
CASSYSGTSGELFF
>TRBJ1-2|TRBD1|TRBV28|NA
TGTGCCAGCCACGGGACAGGAGCTGGCTACACCTTC
CASHGTGAGYTF
>TRBJ1-5|TRBD1|TRBV7-2|NA
TGTGCCAGCAGCTTAATGGGACAGGGTTATAGCAATCAGCCCCAGCATTTT
CASSLMGQGYSNQPQHF
>TRBJ2-7|NA|TRBV30|NA
TGTGCCTGGAGTCCGGGACGGACCACCGAGCAGTACTTC
CAWSPGRTTEQYF
>TRBJ1-1|NA|TRBV5-4|few
TGTGCCAGCAGCCCCAGGACGGTGAGTGAAGCTTTCTTT
CASSPRTVSEAFF
>TRBJ1-4|NA|TRBV2|many
TGTGCCAGCAGTCATGGGGGCGCAACTAATGAAAAACTGTTTTTT
CASSHGGATNEKLFF
>TRBJ2-7|TRBD2|TRBV10-3|few
TGTGCCATCAGTCGACTAGCGGACTACGAGCAGTACTTC
CAISRLADYEQYF
>TRBJ2-3|NA|TRBV5-1|NA
TGCGCCAGCAGCTTGGCCCCACTACGCTACACAGATACGCAGTATTTT
CASSLAPLRYTDTQYF
>TRBJ1-4|NA|TRBV5-1|NA
TGCGCCAGCAGCTTTGGGCCGTCAACTAATGAAAAACTGTTTTTT
CASSFGPSTNEKLFF
>TRBJ2-7|NA|TRBV6-1|few
TGTGCCAGCAAGGAAGGGCCTTTCTCCTACGAGCAGTACTTC
CASKEGPFSYEQYF
>TRBJ2-7|NA|TRBV28|many
TGTGCCAGCACCCCCCCCAGGGTATACGACGAGCAGTACTTC
CASTPPRVYDEQYF
>TRBJ1-2|TRBD1|TRBV6-1|NA
TGTGCCAGCAATTCGGGACAGGGGCGCGGTGGCTACACCTTC
CASNSGQGRGGYTF
>TRBJ2-3|NA|TRBV28|NA
TGTGCCAGCAGTTTAGGGGGGAGAGAGACAGATACGCAGTATTTT
CASSLGGRETDTQYF
>TRBJ2-7|TRBD1|TRBV30|NA
TGTGCCTGGGCCACAGGGACAGACTACGAGCAGTACTTC
CAWATGTDYEQYF
>TRBJ2-5|NA|TRBV12-3/TRBV12-4|few
TGTGCCAGCAGTACAGGCTGGGGGGCCGGAGAGACCCAGTACTTC
CASSTGWGAGETQYF
>TRBJ2-7|NA|TRBV24-1|few
TGTGCCACCCCCTTCGGCGAGCAGTACTTC
CATPFGEQYF
>TRBJ1-1|TRBD1|TRBV12-5|NA
TGTGCTAGTGGTTTGGTACTTCACCGGGACAGGGGCACTGAAGCTTTCTTT
CASGLVLHRDRGTEAFF
>TRBJ1-1|NA|TRBV29-1|NA
TGCAGCGTAACACAGGGTGGGGGGGGGAAGGGGACTGAAGCTTTCTTT
CSVTQGGGGKGTEAFF
>TRBJ2-7|NA|TRBV3-1|NA
TGTGCCAGCAGCCAAGTAAGTGACATTCTCTACGAGCAGTACTTC
CASSQVSDILYEQYF
>TRBJ1-4|NA|TRBV28|few
TGTGCCAGCAGTTTATCATGGGAGGTTGGGCTGTTTTTT
CASSLSWEVGLFF
>TRBJ2-7|NA|TRBV7-2|NA
TGTGCCAGCAGCATAGGACAATTCTACGAGCAGTACTTC
CASSIGQFYEQYF
>TRBJ1-2|NA|TRBV19|few
TGTGCCAGTAGTATCGACAGCTATGGCTACACCTTC
CASSIDSYGYTF
>TRBJ1-2|NA|TRBV28|many
TGTGCCAGCAGTGTGAAAAGCTATGGCTACACCTTC
CASSVKSYGYTF
>TRBJ2-7|TRBD1|TRBV2|many
TGTGCCAGCAGTTGGACAGGGGGCGCCGACGAGCAGTACTTC
CASSWTGGADEQYF
>TRBJ1-2|TRBD1|TRBV10-3|once
TGTGCCATCAGTGGGTACTCGACAGGGGTTGGCTACACCTTC
CAISGYSTGVGYTF
>TRBJ2-7|NA|TRBV7-9|many
TGTGCCAGCAGCTATGAACTCTCCTTTGAGCAGTACTTC
CASSYELSFEQYF
>TRBJ2-1|NA|TRBV12-3/TRBV12-4|once
TGTGCCAGCAGTCGCGAGGGGAATGAGCAGTTCTTC
CASSREGNEQFF
>TRBJ2-5|TRBD2|TRBV9|many
TGTGCCAGCAGCGTCGGGGAGGGAGAGACCCAGTACTTC
CASSVGEGETQYF
>TRBJ1-2|NA|TRBV6-2/TRBV6-3|NA
TGTGCCAGCAGTTACTTACAGGCGGAGGGCTACACCTTC
CASSYLQAEGYTF
>TRBJ2-5|TRBD2|TRBV7-3|NA
TGTGCCAGCAGCCGCGGGAGGATCCCCCAAGAGACCCAGTACTTC
CASSRGRIPQETQYF
>TRBJ1-5|NA|TRBV6-9|NA
TGTGCCAGCAGTTACTCACACGGTTTCAATCAGCCCCAGCATTTT
CASSYSHGFNQPQHF
>TRBJ1-6|TRBD1|TRBV6-5|many
TGTGCCAGCAGTTACTCGGGACAGGGGGATTCACCCCTCCACTTT
CASSYSGQGDSPLHF
>TRBJ2-7|NA|TRBV7-2|NA
TGTGCCAGCAGCTCTAGCCCGGCCCGACTAGCAGGGGGCGAGCAGTACTTC
CASSSSPARLAGGEQYF
>TRBJ1-2|TRBD1|TRBV6-2/TRBV6-3|NA
TGTGCCAGCACCCTGACAGGGTCGACCTTCTATGGCTACACCTTC
CASTLTGSTFYGYTF
>TRBJ1-1|NA|TRBV28|many
TGTGCCAGCAGCCCTCGTACAGTTGAAGCTTTCTTT
CASSPRTVEAFF
>TRBJ2-2|NA|TRBV12-3/TRBV12-4|many
TGTGCCAGCAAGAGAACTAGTTCCGGGGAGCTGTTTTTT
CASKRTSSGELFF
>TRBJ2-6|TRBD1|TRBV28|few
TGTGCCAGCAGGGGATTCGGGACAGAGACTGGGGCCAACGTCCTGACTTTC
CASRGFGTETGANVLTF
>TRBJ1-4|NA|TRBV7-9|NA
TGTGCCAGCAGCCCCGCCGGGCGGCCGGCGGCTAATGAAAAACTGTTTTTT
CASSPAGRPAANEKLFF
>TRBJ2-2|NA|TRBV12-3/TRBV12-4|few
TGTGCCAGCAGTTTAGCGCAGGACACCGGGGAGCTGTTTTTT
CASSLAQDTGELFF
>TRBJ2-5|TRBD2|TRBV29-1|NA
TGCAGCGTTAAGACTAGCGGAGAGACCCAGTACTTC
CSVKTSGETQYF
>TRBJ2-2|TRBD1|TRBV11-1|NA
TGTGCCAGCAGCTTTAACGCGGGGACAGGGTACACCGGGGAGCTGTTTTTT
CASSFNAGTGYTGELFF
>TRBJ2-1|NA|TRBV28|NA
TGTGCCAGCCTCGGGGGGCCAAACAATGAGCAGTTCTTC
CASLGGPNNEQFF
>TRBJ2-1|TRBD2|TRBV10-3|NA
TGTGCCATCAGACCGGGAGGAGACTACAATGAGCAGTTCTTC
CAIRPGGDYNEQFF
>TRBJ2-7|TRBD2|TRBV2|many
TGTGCCAGCAGGACCGGGACTAGCGGGACGTTGGGGTTC
CASRTGTSGTLGF
>TRBJ2-5|NA|TRBV2|many
TGTGCCAGCAGTGAATCGGTAGCTAGCAGACAAGAGACCCAGTACTTC
CASSESVASRQETQYF
>TRBJ2-2|TRBD1|TRBV27|NA
TGTGCCAGTTATTCTGGGGGACAGGGGATTACCGGGGAGCTGTTTTTT
CASYSGGQGITGELFF
>TRBJ1-1|NA|TRBV10-3|many
TGTGCCATCAGTGAAAGTGGGCAGATGAACACTGAAGCTTTCTTT
CAISESGQMNTEAFF
>TRBJ1-2|TRBD1|TRBV7-9|few
TGTGCCAGCAGCTTAGGAGTCGTAGGGGGCGGGGGCTACACCTTC
CASSLGVVGGGGYTF
>TRBJ2-7|NA|TRBV3-1|NA
TGTGCCAGCAGCCAATGGGGTGCGGGCGACCACTACGAGCAGTACTTC
CASSQWGAGDHYEQYF
>TRBJ1-6|NA|TRBV28|many
TGTGCCAGCAGGAGCCAGGCCAATTCACCCCTCCACTTT
CASRSQANSPLHF
>TRBJ2-3|TRBD1|TRBV29-1|NA
TGCAGCGTTGCCGAGGACAGGGAAGGAGATACGCAGTATTTT
CSVAEDREGDTQYF
>TRBJ1-6|TRBD1|TRBV15|NA
TGTGCCACCAGCGACGGGACAGGGACCAATAATTCACCCCTCCACTTT
CATSDGTGTNNSPLHF
>TRBJ2-7|NA|TRBV2|many
TGTGCCAGCAGTGAAGCCACGAGGGGACCCGAGCAGTACTTC
CASSEATRGPEQYF
>TRBJ2-1|NA|TRBV14|NA
TGTGCCAGCAGCCAAGCGAGGAACAATGAGCAGTTCTTC
CASSQARNNEQFF
>TRBJ1-6|NA|TRBV9|NA
TGTGCCAGCAGCGTAGGAGAGACGGACGCTAATTCACCCCTCCACTTT
CASSVGETDANSPLHF
>TRBJ2-5|TRBD1|TRBV24-1|few
TGTGCCACCAGTGATTTGGGGACAGGGGGTGAGACCCAGTACTTC
CATSDLGTGGETQYF
>TRBJ2-5|TRBD2|TRBV29-1|many
TGCAGCGTTGGGTTTAGCGGGAGTAGAGAGACCCAGTACTTC
CSVGFSGSRETQYF
>TRBJ2-5|TRBD2|TRBV20-1|NA
TGCAGTGCTAGAGGGGCTAGCGGGGGGCAAGAGACCCAGTACTTC
CSARGASGGQETQYF